This TCR beta chain originates from a study of cytomegalovirus exposure and HLA in healthy donors. The study, taken as a whole, reports: According to an earlier analysis, most TCR beta V segments yielded productive rearrangements about 87% or about 30% of the time. Cytomegalovirus association was assigned to under 200 TCR beta chains. DRB1 showed the most TCR associations and HLA-C the fewest in a later analysis, as rates varied by HLA locus.

PCR primers comprised 60 Vbeta and 13 Jbeta primers. In the authors' methods: Later, about 80 million unique TCR beta chains were counted in an analysis, and approximately 10 million of them were shared. The data were produced by immunoSEQ multiplex PCR, yet TCRdb's version contains in-frame clones alone and is incomplete. V and J calls and clone size are copied from that table; D and trimming were computed from the DNA. The table records more than 95,000 clones, approximately 87% of them present only once. The CDR3 spans 15 residues. Germline lookup yields CDR1 MNHNS and CDR2 SASEGT. Trimming removed 10 bases from V and 1 base from J; junction bases left unmatched: 12. In the case of this clone: Its cognate antigen is unknown.

V gene TRBV6-1 combines with J gene TRBJ2-5; 7 bases map to TRBD1. Sample: PBMCs. The receptor's source is a man in his late teens or twenties in good health and CMV-seropositive. For the CDR3, the DNA is TGTGCCACACGATGGGGACAGCTTCTCCAAGAGACCCAGTACTTC. It codes for CATRWGQLLQETQYF.